This T cell receptor (beta chain) is drawn from a study of cytomegalovirus exposure and HLA in healthy donors. Study results and caveats: It was reportedly the case that the classifier diagnosed cytomegalovirus status with high specificity and sensitivity. Usually a TCR sequence was rare, but some public TCRs were found in many donors. In a later analysis, parvovirus B19, influenza, CMV and Epstein-Barr virus appeared linked to several top co-occurrence clusters. Earlier analysis found most TCR beta V segments productive about 90% or about 30% of the time.

Points on this clone: Antigen unknown.

Primers included in the PCR were 60 Vbeta and 13 Jbeta primers. The repertoire was sequenced with immunoSEQ multiplex PCR; TCRdb's copy has only in-frame clones and lacks some. The sample yields about 110,000 clones, around 80% seen once. In germline, CDR1 is LGHNT, CDR2 FRNRAP. The V gene end was trimmed by 5 bases and the J gene end by 5 bases; junction bases not matched to a gene: 6. This CDR3 is 14 amino acids long. The receptor was derived from a man aged 35 to 55 in good health and CMV-seronegative. This chain links TRBV12-5 with TRBJ2-7; the match to TRBD1 covers 10 bases. Sequenced material: PBMCs. In nucleotides, the CDR3 is TGTGCTAGTGGTCGGACAGGGGGTTCGGACGAGCAGTACTTC. Its translation: CASGRTGGSDEQYF.